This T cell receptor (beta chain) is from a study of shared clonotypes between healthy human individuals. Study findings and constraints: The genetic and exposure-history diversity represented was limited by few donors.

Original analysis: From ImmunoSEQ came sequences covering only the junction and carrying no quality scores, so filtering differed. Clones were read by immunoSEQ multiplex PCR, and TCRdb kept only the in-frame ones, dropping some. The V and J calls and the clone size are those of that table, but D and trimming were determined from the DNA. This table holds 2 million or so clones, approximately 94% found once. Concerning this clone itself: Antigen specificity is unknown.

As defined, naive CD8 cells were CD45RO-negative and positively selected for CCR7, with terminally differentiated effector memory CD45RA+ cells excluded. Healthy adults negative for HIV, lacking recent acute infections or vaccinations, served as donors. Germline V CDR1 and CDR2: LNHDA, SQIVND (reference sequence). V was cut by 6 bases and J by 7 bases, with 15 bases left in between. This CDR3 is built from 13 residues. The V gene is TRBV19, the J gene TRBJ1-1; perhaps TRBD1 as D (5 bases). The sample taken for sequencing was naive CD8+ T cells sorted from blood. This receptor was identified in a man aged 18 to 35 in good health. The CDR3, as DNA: TGTGCCAGTAGAGACAGTCCGATTGATGAAGCTTTCTTT. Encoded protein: CASRDSPIDEAFF.